These T cell receptor beta chains were read from a single sample in a study of response to subunit inactivated influenza vaccine. TCRdb processed the RT-PCR reads anew with MiXCR; each CDR3 protein has one entry. This sample has under 950,000 distinct CDR3 sequences; around 20% occur once, and the top ten carry roughly 10%. The material sequenced was PBMCs from blood, taken more than 4 days after vaccination. Every receptor here comes from a man aged 45 to 65 who received an inactivated influenza vaccine. Both conserved end residues are part of each CDR3. The order of the fields is clone size, V gene, J gene, D gene, CDR3 DNA, CDR3 protein. D genes are given only for firm matches. Some rows mark clone size as missing; the rest say once, few, many or name a class of expanded clone.

size: few
V: TRBV10-3
J: TRBJ2-3
D: TRBD2
DNA: TGTGCCATCAGTGAGTCGTTTCAGCCTAGCGGGGTTTCTGGAGATACGCAGTATTTT
CDR3: CAISESFQPSGVSGDTQYF

size: -
V: TRBV5-1
J: TRBJ2-1
D: TRBD2
DNA: TGCGCCAGCAGCACATCCGGGACTAGCGGTTACAATGAGCAGTTCTTC
CDR3: CASSTSGTSGYNEQFF

size: -
V: TRBV12-2
J: TRBJ1-5
D: -
DNA: -
CDR3: CASRFASGTGYSNQPQHF

size: few
V: TRBV20-1
J: TRBJ2-7
D: -
DNA: TGCAGTGCTGAACGATGGGGATTTTCAACCGGCGAGCAGTACTTC
CDR3: CSAERWGFSTGEQYF

size: many
V: TRBV9
J: TRBJ1-2
D: -
DNA: TGTGCCAGCAGCGTAGACGGGCAGTTCTATGGCTACACCTTC
CDR3: CASSVDGQFYGYTF

size: many
V: TRBV5-1
J: TRBJ2-3
D: TRBD1
DNA: TGCGCCAGCAGCTTAGGGGGCGCAGCAGATACGCAGTATTTT
CDR3: CASSLGGAADTQYF

size: -
V: TRBV6-2/TRBV6-3
J: TRBJ1-5
D: -
DNA: TGTGCCAGCAGTGGGACCCACTATCAGCCCCAGCATTTT
CDR3: CASSGTHYQPQHF

size: few
V: TRBV20-1
J: TRBJ2-7
D: TRBD2
DNA: TGCAGTGCTAGCAAAAGTAGCGGGGGGTTCTCCTACGAGCAGTACTTC
CDR3: CSASKSSGGFSYEQYF

size: few
V: TRBV12-3/TRBV12-4
J: TRBJ2-4
D: TRBD1
DNA: TGTGCCAGCAACCGGGACAGGAGCAAAAACATTCAGTACTTC
CDR3: CASNRDRSKNIQYF

size: few
V: TRBV7-2
J: TRBJ2-7
D: -
DNA: TGTGCCAGCAGCCTTAATTGGAAGCAGTACTTC
CDR3: CASSLNWKQYF

size: few
V: TRBV6-5
J: TRBJ2-3
D: -
DNA: TGTGCCAGCAGTTACGCTAGTGGAACAGATACGCAGTATTTT
CDR3: CASSYASGTDTQYF

size: -
V: TRBV11-2
J: TRBJ2-7
D: -
DNA: TGTGCCAGCAGCTTAGCGCTGTATAGATACGAGCAGTACTTC
CDR3: CASSLALYRYEQYF

size: many
V: TRBV12-3/TRBV12-4
J: TRBJ2-3
D: -
DNA: TGTGCCAGCAGTCCCGGGGCGGGGACAGATACGCAGTATTTT
CDR3: CASSPGAGTDTQYF

size: few
V: TRBV20-1
J: TRBJ1-2
D: -
DNA: TGCAGTGCTAGAGATCGTCCGGATGGCTACACCTTC
CDR3: CSARDRPDGYTF

size: few
V: TRBV27
J: TRBJ2-7
D: TRBD1
DNA: TGTGCCAGCAGTTTTAGTACAGGGGGCGAGCAGTACTTC
CDR3: CASSFSTGGEQYF

size: few
V: TRBV20-1
J: TRBJ2-5
D: TRBD2
DNA: TGCAGTGTAGCCGGGACTAGCGGCCAAGAGACCCAGTACTTC
CDR3: CSVAGTSGQETQYF

size: few
V: TRBV3-1
J: TRBJ1-1
D: -
DNA: TGTGCCAGCAGCCAAGGAGAGACATCAGCTTTCTTT
CDR3: CASSQGETSAFF

size: -
V: TRBV12-5
J: TRBJ2-1
D: -
DNA: TGTGCTAGTGGGCAGCCGGGGAGTGAGCAGTTCTTC
CDR3: CASGQPGSEQFF

size: -
V: TRBV28
J: TRBJ2-4
D: TRBD2
DNA: TGTGCCAGCAGTTTATACGGGAGGGGAGCCAAAAACATTCAGTACTTC
CDR3: CASSLYGRGAKNIQYF

size: many
V: TRBV7-8
J: TRBJ2-1
D: -
DNA: TGTGCCAGCAGCCCGTTTTCGGGGCCACGCAATGAGCAGTTCTTC
CDR3: CASSPFSGPRNEQFF

size: few
V: TRBV7-9
J: TRBJ2-1
D: -
DNA: TGTGCCAGCAGCTCCTTTGATTTCGGGCTTTACAATGAGCAGTTCTTC
CDR3: CASSSFDFGLYNEQFF

size: -
V: TRBV6-1
J: TRBJ2-3
D: -
DNA: TGTGCCAGCAGTGAAGGGTCGAGATCCGATACGCAGTATTTT
CDR3: CASSEGSRSDTQYF

size: -
V: TRBV4-3
J: TRBJ2-1
D: -
DNA: TGCGCCAGCAGCCAAGATGAAAGGGGAGAGCAGTTCTTC
CDR3: CASSQDERGEQFF

size: few
V: TRBV7-6
J: TRBJ2-2
D: -
DNA: TGTGCCAGCAGCTTCTCCCATAACACCGGGGAGCTGTTTTTT
CDR3: CASSFSHNTGELFF

size: few
V: TRBV5-1
J: TRBJ2-2
D: -
DNA: TGCGCCAGCAGCTTGGCGGCAGGTGACACCGGGGAGCTGTTTTTT
CDR3: CASSLAAGDTGELFF

size: -
V: TRBV6-1
J: TRBJ2-7
D: TRBD1
DNA: TGTGCCAGCAGACTCACACAGGGGGCGATCACCTACGAGCAGTACTTC
CDR3: CASRLTQGAITYEQYF

size: -
V: TRBV20-1
J: TRBJ2-3
D: TRBD2
DNA: TGCAGTGCTAGACGGACTAGCGGGAGCACAGATACGCAGTATTTT
CDR3: CSARRTSGSTDTQYF

size: -
V: TRBV5-1
J: TRBJ1-1
D: -
DNA: TGCGCCAGCAGCGGGCCCGGGACAACAACTGAAGCTTTCTTT
CDR3: CASSGPGTTTEAFF

size: many
V: TRBV12-3/TRBV12-4
J: TRBJ2-1
D: -
DNA: TGTGCCAGCAGTTTTAAGGTTGGGGAGCAGTTCTTC
CDR3: CASSFKVGEQFF

size: -
V: TRBV5-1
J: TRBJ1-1
D: -
DNA: TGCGCCAGCCAACGAATCCCGGGCAGCCACACTGAAGCTTTCTTT
CDR3: CASQRIPGSHTEAFF

size: few
V: TRBV5-5
J: TRBJ2-7
D: -
DNA: TGTGCCAGCAGCTTTTTCCGGGGGCTTAACAGTTCCTACGAGCAGTACTTC
CDR3: CASSFFRGLNSSYEQYF

size: -
V: TRBV7-2
J: TRBJ1-2
D: TRBD1
DNA: TGTGCCAGCAGATCCGGGACAGGGTGGTATGGCTACACCTTC
CDR3: CASRSGTGWYGYTF

size: -
V: TRBV7-2
J: TRBJ2-1
D: -
DNA: TGTGCCAGCAGCTTCCGGGGAAACAATGAGCAGTTCTTC
CDR3: CASSFRGNNEQFF

size: -
V: TRBV6-5
J: TRBJ2-1
D: TRBD1
DNA: TGTGCCAGCAGTTACGGGACAGGGTCCTACAATGAGCAGTTCTTC
CDR3: CASSYGTGSYNEQFF